The clone carrying this T cell receptor beta chain has more than one count but fewer than ten. Its antigen is unknown. The data derive from a study of vaccination and CD4 T cells after COVID-19. Background on the study: Investigators took post-vaccine samples a median 72 days after dose two, within a range of 14 to 241. Overlapping SARS-CoV-2, HCoV-NL63, HCoV-OC43 and HCoV-229E spike peptides stimulated the cells. Whole-study findings and limits: A nonsignificant rise from roughly 22 to 38 was seen in the median number of SARS-CoV-2-reactive clonotypes.

V was clipped by 5 bases and J by 3 bases; unmatched bases: 6. The germline CDR1 and CDR2 sequences are SGHTA and FQGTGA. This CDR3 has 15 residues. Treatment described: approximately 9-day PBMC culture with coronavirus spike peptide pools or control peptides (ViraFEST assay). CD4+ T cells that had been cultured provided DNA sequenced with the Oncomine TCR Beta short-read assay. The source of extracted genomic DNA was cultured CD4+ T cells. TCRdb analysed the PCR reads with MiXCR anew, one entry per CDR3 protein. This repertoire shows about 28,000 distinct CDR3 sequences, roughly 60% found once; its top ten account for about a sixth.

This clonotype was obtained from a human donor who received a COVID-19 vaccine. The chain is built from TRBV7-3 and TRBJ2-2; 7 positions match TRBD1. Sample: CD4+ T cells from blood, cultured in vitro, taken after SARS-CoV-2 vaccination. DNA for the CDR3: TGTGCCAGCAGCCCAGGACAGGAGCACACCGGGGAGCTGTTTTTT. This sequence encodes CASSPGQEHTGELFF.